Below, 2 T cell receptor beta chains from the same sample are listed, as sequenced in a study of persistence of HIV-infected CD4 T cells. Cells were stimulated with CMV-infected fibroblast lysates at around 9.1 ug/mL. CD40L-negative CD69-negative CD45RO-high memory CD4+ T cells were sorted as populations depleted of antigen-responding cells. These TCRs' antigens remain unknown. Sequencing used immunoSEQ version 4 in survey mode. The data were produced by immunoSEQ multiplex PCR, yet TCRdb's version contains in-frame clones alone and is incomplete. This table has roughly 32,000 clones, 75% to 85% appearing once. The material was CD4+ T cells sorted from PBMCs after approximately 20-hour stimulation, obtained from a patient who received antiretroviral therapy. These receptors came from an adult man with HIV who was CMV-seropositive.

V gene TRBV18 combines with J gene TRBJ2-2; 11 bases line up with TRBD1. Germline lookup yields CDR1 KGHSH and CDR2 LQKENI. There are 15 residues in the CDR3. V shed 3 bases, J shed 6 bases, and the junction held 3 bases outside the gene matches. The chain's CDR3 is CASSPPGQGAGELFF. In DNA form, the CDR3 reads TGTGCCAGCTCACCCCCGGGACAGGGGGCCGGGGAGCTGTTTTTT.

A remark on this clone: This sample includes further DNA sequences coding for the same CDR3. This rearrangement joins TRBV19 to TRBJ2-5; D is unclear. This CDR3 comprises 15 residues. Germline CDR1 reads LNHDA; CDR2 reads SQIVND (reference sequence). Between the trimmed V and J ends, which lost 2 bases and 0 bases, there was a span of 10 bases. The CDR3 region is CASSIYWADQETQYF. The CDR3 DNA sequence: TGTGCCAGTAGTATATACTGGGCAGACCAAGAGACCCAGTACTTC.